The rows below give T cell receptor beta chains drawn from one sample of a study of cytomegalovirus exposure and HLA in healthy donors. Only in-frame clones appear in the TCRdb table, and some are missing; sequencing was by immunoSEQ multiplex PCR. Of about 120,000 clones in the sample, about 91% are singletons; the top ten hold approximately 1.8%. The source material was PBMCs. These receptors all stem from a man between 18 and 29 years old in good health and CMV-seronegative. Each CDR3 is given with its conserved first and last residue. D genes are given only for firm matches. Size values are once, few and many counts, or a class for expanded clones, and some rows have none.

TGTGCCAGCTCACGAGACTGGACAGGCAGTAAGAACACTGAAGCTTTCTTT	CASSRDWTGSKNTEAFF	TRBV18	TRBD1	NA	TRBJ1-1
TGTGCCAGCAACGTTGGGAACAGGGGAGCTTTCTTT	CASNVGNRGAFF	TRBV28	TRBD1	NA	TRBJ1-1
TGTGCCGTAGGGGACTACGAGCAGTACTTC	CAVGDYEQYF	TRBV25-1	NA	few	TRBJ2-7
TGTGCCAGTTCATCCGGGACAGGGTTGTTTGCTGGGGCCAACGTCCTGACTTTC	CASSSGTGLFAGANVLTF	TRBV25-1	TRBD1	NA	TRBJ2-6
TGTGCCAGCAGTGAACCTAGCGGGGCTGAGACCCAGTACTTC	CASSEPSGAETQYF	TRBV2	TRBD2	NA	TRBJ2-5
TGTGCCAGCAGCTCAGACGTCCGACAGTACGAGCAGTACTTC	CASSSDVRQYEQYF	TRBV7-6	NA	NA	TRBJ2-7
TGTGCCAGCAGCTTATATTTGGGCGGGACTAGCGGATATCGTTCCTACAATGAGCAGTTCTTC	CASSLYLGGTSGYRSYNEQFF	TRBV7-8	TRBD2	once	TRBJ2-1
TGTGCCAGCAGCTTCAGACGGGAGAATCAGCCCCAGCATTTT	CASSFRRENQPQHF	TRBV7-2	NA	NA	TRBJ1-5
TGTGCCTGGGGCACGGGACAGAACTATGGCTACACCTTC	CAWGTGQNYGYTF	TRBV30	TRBD1	few	TRBJ1-2
TGCGCCAGCAGCCAAGTCCGACAGACAGGTGAAGCTTTCTTT	CASSQVRQTGEAFF	TRBV4-3	NA	once	TRBJ1-1
TGTGCCAGCAGCCCTGGACCTCCCGGGGGGGACACTGAAGCTTTCTTT	CASSPGPPGGDTEAFF	TRBV5-4	NA	NA	TRBJ1-1
TGTGCCAGCAGCTTGTCACTAGCGGGTTACGAGCAGTACTTC	CASSLSLAGYEQYF	TRBV5-6	TRBD2	once	TRBJ2-7
TGTGCCAGCAGCTTAGGGGCAGGGGGAGTCTATGGCTACACCTTC	CASSLGAGGVYGYTF	TRBV11-2	TRBD1	NA	TRBJ1-2
TGTGCCAGCAGCCCAGGGGGGTGGGGACAGGGTTATCGGCAGCCCCAGCATTTT	CASSPGGWGQGYRQPQHF	TRBV7-8	TRBD1	once	TRBJ1-5
TGTGCCAGCAGCGCACCGAGCTCCTACGAGCAGTACTTC	CASSAPSSYEQYF	TRBV9	NA	NA	TRBJ2-7
TGCGCCAGCGGAACGAGCGGGAGCCCAAACACCGGGGAGCTGTTTTTT	CASGTSGSPNTGELFF	TRBV5-1	TRBD2	NA	TRBJ2-2
TGCGCCAGCAGCTGGGGACAAGAGAACACTGAAGCTTTCTTT	CASSWGQENTEAFF	TRBV5-1	NA	few	TRBJ1-1